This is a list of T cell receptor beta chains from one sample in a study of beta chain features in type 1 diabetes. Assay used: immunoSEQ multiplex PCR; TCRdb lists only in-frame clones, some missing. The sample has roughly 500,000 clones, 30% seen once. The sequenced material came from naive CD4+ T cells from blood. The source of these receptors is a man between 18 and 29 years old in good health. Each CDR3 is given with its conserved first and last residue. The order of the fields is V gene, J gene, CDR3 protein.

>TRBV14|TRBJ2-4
CASSPPGVGENIQYF
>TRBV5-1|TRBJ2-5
CASSTGQLVQETQYF
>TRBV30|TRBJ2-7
CAWSRDGSYEQYF
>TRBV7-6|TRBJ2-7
CASSPGRGEQYF
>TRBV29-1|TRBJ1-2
CSVELTTNYGYTF
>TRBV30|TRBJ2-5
CAWSDQALGRLQETQYF
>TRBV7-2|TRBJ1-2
CASSLQGYGYTF
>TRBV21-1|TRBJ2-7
CASSGGRQSYEQYF
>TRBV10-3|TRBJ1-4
CAISAQGTNEKLFF
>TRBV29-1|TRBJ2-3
CSVEPGLVDTQYF
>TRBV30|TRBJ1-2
CAWDSGPGYTF
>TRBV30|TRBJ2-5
CAWRGLAETQYF
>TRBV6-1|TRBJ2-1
CASSEGLVHNEQFF
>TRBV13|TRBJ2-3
CASSMGTSGRLADTQYF
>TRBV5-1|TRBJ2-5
CASSLTGGRETQYF
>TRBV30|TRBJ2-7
CAWSRASGRYEQYF
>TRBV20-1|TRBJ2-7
CSAGDNYEQYF